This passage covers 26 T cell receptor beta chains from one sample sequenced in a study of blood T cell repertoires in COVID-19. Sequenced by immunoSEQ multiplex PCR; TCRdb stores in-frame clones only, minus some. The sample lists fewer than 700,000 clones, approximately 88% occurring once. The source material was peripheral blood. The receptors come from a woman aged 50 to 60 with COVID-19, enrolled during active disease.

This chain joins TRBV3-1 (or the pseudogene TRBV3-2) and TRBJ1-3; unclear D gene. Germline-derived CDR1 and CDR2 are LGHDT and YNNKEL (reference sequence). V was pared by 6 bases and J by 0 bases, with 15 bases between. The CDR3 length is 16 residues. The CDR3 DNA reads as TGTGCCAGCAGATCTCAAGGAGGTGCCTCTGGAAACACCATATATTTT. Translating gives CASRSQGGASGNTIYF.

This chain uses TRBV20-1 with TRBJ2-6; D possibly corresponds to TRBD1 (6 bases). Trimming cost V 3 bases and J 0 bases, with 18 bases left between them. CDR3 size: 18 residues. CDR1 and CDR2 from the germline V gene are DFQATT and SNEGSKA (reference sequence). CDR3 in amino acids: CSASGSGRGNSGANVLTF. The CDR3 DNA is TGCAGTGCTAGTGGGTCGGGCAGGGGAAACTCTGGGGCCAACGTCCTGACTTTC.

The CDR3 DNA reads TGTGCCAGCAGCGTAGGGACTAGCTCAGATACGCAGTATTTT. This translates into CASSVGTSSDTQYF. This sequence joins TRBV9 and TRBJ2-3, with 8 nucleotides matching TRBD2. Germline V gene data show CDR1 as SGDLS and CDR2 as YYNGEE. The junction had 1 base not matched to a gene; V was cut back by 0 bases and J by 4 bases. CDR3 length: 14 residues.

CDR3 in DNA: TGTGCCAGCAGTTTAGGTAACAGCCAAGAGACCCAGTACTTC. Its translation is CASSLGNSQETQYF. The V and J genes are TRBV28 and TRBJ2-5; unclear D gene. The CDR3 totals 14 residues. Deletions cut 2 bases from V and 1 base from J, with 8 bases between. Germline values: CDR1 MDHEN, CDR2 SYDVKM. The full variable domain, in which reference TRBV28 and TRBJ2-5 provide the parts outside the CDR3, is DVKVTQSSRYLVKRTGEKVFLECVQDMDHENMFWYRQDPGLGLRLIYFSYDVKMKEKGDIPEGYSVSREKKERFSLILESASTNQTSMYLCASSLGNSQETQYFGPGTRLLVL.

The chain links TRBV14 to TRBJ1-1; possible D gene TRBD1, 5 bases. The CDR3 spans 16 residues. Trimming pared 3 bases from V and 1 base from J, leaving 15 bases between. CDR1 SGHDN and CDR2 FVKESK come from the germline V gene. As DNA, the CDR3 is TGTGCCAGCAGCCAGGGACTTTTAGAGGGGAACACTGAAGCTTTCTTT. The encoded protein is CASSQGLLEGNTEAFF. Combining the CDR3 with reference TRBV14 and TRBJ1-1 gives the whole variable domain EAGVTQFPSHSVIEKGQTVTLRCDPISGHDNLYWYRRVMGKEIKFLLHFVKESKQDESGMPNNRFLAERTGGTYSTLKVQPAELEDSGVYFCASSQGLLEGNTEAFFGQGTRLTVV.

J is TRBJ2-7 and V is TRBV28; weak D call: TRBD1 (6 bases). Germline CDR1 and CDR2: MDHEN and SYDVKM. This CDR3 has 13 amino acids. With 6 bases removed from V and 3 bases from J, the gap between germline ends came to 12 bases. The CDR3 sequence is CASSLQGNYEQYF. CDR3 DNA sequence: TGTGCCAGCAGCCTCCAGGGGAACTACGAGCAGTACTTC.

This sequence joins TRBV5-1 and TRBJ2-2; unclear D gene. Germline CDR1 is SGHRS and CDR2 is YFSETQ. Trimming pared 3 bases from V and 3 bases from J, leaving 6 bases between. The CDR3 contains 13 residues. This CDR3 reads CASSSDYTGELFF. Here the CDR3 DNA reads TGCGCCAGCAGCTCAGACTACACCGGGGAGCTGTTTTTT.

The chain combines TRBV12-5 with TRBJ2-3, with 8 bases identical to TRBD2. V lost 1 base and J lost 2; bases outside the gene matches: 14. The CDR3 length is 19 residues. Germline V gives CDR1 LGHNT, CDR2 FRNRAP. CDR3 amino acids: CASGLGLKTGTRDTDTQYF. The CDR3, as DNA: TGTGCTAGTGGTTTGGGTCTAAAAACCGGGACTAGGGACACAGATACGCAGTATTTT. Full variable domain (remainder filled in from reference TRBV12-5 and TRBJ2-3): DARVTQTPRHKVTEMGQEVTMRCQPILGHNTVFWYRQTMMQGLELLAYFRNRAPLDDSGMPKDRFSAEMPDATLATLKIQPSEPRDSAVYFCASGLGLKTGTRDTDTQYFGPGTRLTVL.

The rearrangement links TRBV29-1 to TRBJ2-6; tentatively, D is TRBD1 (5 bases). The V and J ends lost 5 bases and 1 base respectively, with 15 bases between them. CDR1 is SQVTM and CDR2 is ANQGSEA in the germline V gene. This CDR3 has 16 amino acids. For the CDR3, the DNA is TGCAGCGTTTGGGGCCCTTCCGCATCTGGGGCCAACGTCCTGACTTTC. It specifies CSVWGPSASGANVLTF.

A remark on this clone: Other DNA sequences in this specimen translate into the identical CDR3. This CDR3 reads CASSLSGGSYEQYF. The CDR3, as DNA: TGCGCCAGCAGCTTGTCGGGGGGGAGTTACGAGCAGTACTTC. This sequence joins TRBV5-1 and TRBJ2-7; TRBD2 matches at 8 bases. V lost 1 base to trimming and J lost 4 bases; unmatched junction nucleotides: 4. The CDR3 consists of 14 residues. The germline CDR1 and CDR2 sequences are SGHRS and YFSETQ.

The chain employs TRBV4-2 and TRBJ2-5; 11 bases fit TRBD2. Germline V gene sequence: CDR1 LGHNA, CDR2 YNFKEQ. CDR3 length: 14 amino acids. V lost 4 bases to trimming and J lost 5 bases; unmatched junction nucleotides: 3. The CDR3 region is CASSPRLAGETQYF. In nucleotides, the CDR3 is TGTGCCAGCAGCCCGAGACTAGCGGGGGAGACCCAGTACTTC.

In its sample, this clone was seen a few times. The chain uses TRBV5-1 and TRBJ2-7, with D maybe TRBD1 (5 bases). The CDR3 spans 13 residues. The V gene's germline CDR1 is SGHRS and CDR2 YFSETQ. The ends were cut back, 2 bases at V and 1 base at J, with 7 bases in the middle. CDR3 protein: CASSFTGSYEQYF. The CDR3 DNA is TGCGCCAGCAGCTTTACAGGATCCTACGAGCAGTACTTC. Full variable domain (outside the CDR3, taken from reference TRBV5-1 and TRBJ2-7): KAGVTQTPRYLIKTRGQQVTLSCSPISGHRSVSWYQQTPGQGLQFLFEYFSETQRNKGNFPGRFSGRQFSNSRSEMNVSTLELGDSALYLCASSFTGSYEQYFGPGTRLTVT.

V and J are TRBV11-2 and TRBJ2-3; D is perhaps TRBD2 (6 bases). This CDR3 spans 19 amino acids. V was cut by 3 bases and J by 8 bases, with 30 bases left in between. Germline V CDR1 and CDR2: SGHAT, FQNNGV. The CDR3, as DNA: TGTGCCAGCAGCTTCCCCAAACGGGACTCTTTTGGGTTCCTTGGTACGCAGTATTTT. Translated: CASSFPKRDSFGFLGTQYF.

CDR3 coding DNA: TGTGCCAGCAGCCACGGCCGGGGGGGCTACACCTTC. As protein: CASSHGRGGYTF. The chain combines TRBV3-1 (or the pseudogene TRBV3-2) with TRBJ1-2, with D perhaps TRBD1 (5 bases). The CDR3 is made up of 12 amino acids. Trimming removed 3 bases at V and 8 bases at J, with 10 bases between. Per the germline V gene, CDR1 is LGHDT and CDR2 is YNNKEL (reference sequence).

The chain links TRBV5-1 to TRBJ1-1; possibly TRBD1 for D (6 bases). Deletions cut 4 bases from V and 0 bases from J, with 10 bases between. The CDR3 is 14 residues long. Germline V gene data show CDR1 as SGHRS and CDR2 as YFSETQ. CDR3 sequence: CASSTQGLNTEAFF. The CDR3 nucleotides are TGCGCCAGCAGCACACAGGGTCTGAACACTGAAGCTTTCTTT.

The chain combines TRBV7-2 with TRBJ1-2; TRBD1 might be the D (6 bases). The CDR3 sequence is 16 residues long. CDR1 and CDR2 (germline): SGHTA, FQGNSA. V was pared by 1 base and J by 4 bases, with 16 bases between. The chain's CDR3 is CASSLGSRTASYGYTF. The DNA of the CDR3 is TGTGCCAGCAGCTTAGGATCCCGGACAGCTTCCTATGGCTACACCTTC.

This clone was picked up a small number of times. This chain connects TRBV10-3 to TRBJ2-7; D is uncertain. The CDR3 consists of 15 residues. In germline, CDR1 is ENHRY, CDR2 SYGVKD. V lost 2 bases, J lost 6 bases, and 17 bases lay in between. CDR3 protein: CAISEPKRSMSEQYF. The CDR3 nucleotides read TGTGCCATCAGTGAGCCGAAGCGTAGCATGTCCGAGCAGTACTTC.

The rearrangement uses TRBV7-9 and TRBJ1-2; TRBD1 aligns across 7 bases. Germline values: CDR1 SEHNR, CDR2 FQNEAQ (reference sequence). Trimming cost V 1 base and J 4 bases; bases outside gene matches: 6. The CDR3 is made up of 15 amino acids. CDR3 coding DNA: TGTGCCAGCAGCTTAGTAGGGACAGCCCTCTATGGCTACACCTTC. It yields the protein CASSLVGTALYGYTF.

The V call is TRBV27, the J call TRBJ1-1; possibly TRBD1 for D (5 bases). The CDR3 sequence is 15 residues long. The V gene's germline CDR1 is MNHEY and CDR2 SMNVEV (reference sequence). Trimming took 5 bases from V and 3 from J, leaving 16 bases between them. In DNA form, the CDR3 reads TGTGCCAGCAGTATTCACCTGGGAGGGGACACTGAAGCTTTCTTT. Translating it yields CASSIHLGGDTEAFF.

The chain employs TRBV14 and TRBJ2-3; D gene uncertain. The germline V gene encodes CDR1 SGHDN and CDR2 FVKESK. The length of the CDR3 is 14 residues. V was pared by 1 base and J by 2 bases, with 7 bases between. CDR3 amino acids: CASSQVRHTDTQYF. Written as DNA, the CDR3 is TGTGCCAGCAGCCAAGTTAGACACACAGATACGCAGTATTTT.

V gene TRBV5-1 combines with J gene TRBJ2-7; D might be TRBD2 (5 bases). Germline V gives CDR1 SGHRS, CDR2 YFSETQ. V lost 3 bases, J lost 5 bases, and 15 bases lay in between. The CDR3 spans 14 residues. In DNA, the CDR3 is TGCGCCAGCAGCTCGGGGAAGACCCCCCACGAGCAGTACTTC. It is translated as CASSSGKTPHEQYF.

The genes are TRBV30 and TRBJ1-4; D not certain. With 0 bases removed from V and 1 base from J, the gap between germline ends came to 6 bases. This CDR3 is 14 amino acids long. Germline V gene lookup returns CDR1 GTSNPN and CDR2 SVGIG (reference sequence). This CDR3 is CAWSVRITNEKLFF. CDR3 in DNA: TGTGCCTGGAGTGTGCGAATAACTAATGAAAAACTGTTTTTT.

The CDR3 nucleotides are TGTGCCAGTAGTCTTCGCGACAGGTTTGACGAGCAGTACTTC. Translating gives CASSLRDRFDEQYF. This chain uses TRBV19 with TRBJ2-7; a weak D match, TRBD1 (6 bases). This CDR3 has 14 amino acids. V dropped 5 bases and J dropped 5 bases, with 16 bases sitting between them. The germline V gene encodes CDR1 LNHDA and CDR2 SQIVND (reference sequence).

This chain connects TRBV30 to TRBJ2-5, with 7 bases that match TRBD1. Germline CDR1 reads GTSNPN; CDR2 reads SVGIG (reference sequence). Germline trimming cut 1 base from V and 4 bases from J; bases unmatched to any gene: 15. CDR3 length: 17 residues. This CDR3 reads CAWSGATNRGLGETQYF. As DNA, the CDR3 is TGTGCCTGGAGTGGGGCAACAAACAGGGGCCTAGGAGAGACCCAGTACTTC.

The CDR3 sequence is CASSAWTGGAETQYF. The CDR3 DNA reads TGTGCCAGCAGTGCCTGGACAGGGGGCGCGGAGACCCAGTACTTC. The chain joins TRBV27 to TRBJ2-5; 11 bases line up with TRBD1. Germline V lookup: CDR1 MNHEY, CDR2 SMNVEV (reference sequence). The junction had 7 bases not matched to a gene; V was cut back by 5 bases and J by 5 bases. This CDR3 has 15 amino acids.

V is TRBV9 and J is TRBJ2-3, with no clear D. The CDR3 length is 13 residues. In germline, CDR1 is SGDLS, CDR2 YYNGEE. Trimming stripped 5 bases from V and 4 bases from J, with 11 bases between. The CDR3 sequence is CASRAQDADTQYF. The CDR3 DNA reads TGTGCCAGCAGGGCCCAAGATGCAGATACGCAGTATTTT.